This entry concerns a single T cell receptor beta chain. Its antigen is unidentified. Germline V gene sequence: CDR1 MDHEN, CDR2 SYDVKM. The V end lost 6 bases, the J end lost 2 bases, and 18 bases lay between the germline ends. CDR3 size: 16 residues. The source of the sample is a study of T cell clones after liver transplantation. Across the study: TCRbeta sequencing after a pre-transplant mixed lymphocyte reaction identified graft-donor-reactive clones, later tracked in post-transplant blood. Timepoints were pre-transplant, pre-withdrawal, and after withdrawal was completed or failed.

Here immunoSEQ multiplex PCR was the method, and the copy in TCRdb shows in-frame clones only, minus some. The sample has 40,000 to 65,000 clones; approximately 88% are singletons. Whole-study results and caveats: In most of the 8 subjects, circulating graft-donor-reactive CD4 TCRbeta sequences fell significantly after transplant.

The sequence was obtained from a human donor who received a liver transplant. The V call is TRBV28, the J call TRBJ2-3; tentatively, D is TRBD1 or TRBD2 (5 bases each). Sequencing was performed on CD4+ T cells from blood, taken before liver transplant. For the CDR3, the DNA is TGTGCCAGCAGCTTTCGGGACGGCACCCCCACAGATACGCAGTATTTT. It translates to CASSFRDGTPTDTQYF.